The 18 T cell receptor beta chains below all came from one sample that was sequenced in a study of CD8 T cells in Susac syndrome. Reverse transcription of about 0.5 to 1 ug RNA used random hexamers. Each CDR3 protein gets one entry after TCRdb re-called the immunoSEQ multiplex PCR reads with MiXCR. This sample has roughly 80,000 distinct CDR3 sequences, with roughly 91% found just once. Sequencing was carried out using CD4+ T cells from PBMCs. The source of these receptors is a human donor with Susac syndrome.

The chain combines TRBV20-1 with TRBJ2-1; no clear D gene. The CDR3 has 13 residues. CDR1 is DFQATT and CDR2 is SNEGSKA in the germline V gene (reference sequence). With 4 bases removed from V and 8 bases from J, the gap between germline ends came to 15 bases. Written as DNA, the CDR3 is TGCAGTGCTATAAATCCTGGTCTGTATGAGCAGTTCTTC. Translating it yields CSAINPGLYEQFF.

As regards this clonotype: Its ends do not fully match the called genes, so a read error is possible. The chain joins TRBV7-7 to TRBJ2-2; TRBD2 might be the D (6 bases). This CDR3 comprises 14 residues. Germline-derived CDR1 and CDR2 are SSHAT and FNYEAQ (reference sequence). DNA for the CDR3: TGTGCTAGCAGCCTAGCGCCGAACACCGGGGAGCTGTTTTTT. Translation gives CASSLAPNTGELFF.

J is TRBJ2-1 and V is TRBV24-1, with D possibly being TRBD1 or TRBD2 (6 bases each). The CDR3 covers 15 residues. Germline CDR1 is KGHDR and CDR2 is SFDVKD. Trimming took off 0 bases at V and 6 bases at J, with 11 bases between the two ends. CDR3 sequence reads: CATSDLRGPLNEQFF. CDR3 DNA sequence: TGTGCCACCAGTGATTTGCGGGGGCCCCTCAATGAGCAGTTCTTC.

The V call is TRBV28, the J call TRBJ2-5, with a tentative D call TRBD2 (5 bases). Trimming shortened V by 7 bases and J by 3 bases, and 12 bases separated the two germline ends. Germline V CDR1 and CDR2: MDHEN, SYDVKM. The CDR3 has 13 residues. CDR3 sequence: CASTEGAEETQYF. The CDR3 nucleotides are TGTGCCAGCACGGAAGGAGCGGAAGAGACCCAGTACTTC.

This chain uses TRBV4-1 with TRBJ2-6; D is ambiguous. CDR1 MGHRA and CDR2 YSYEKL come from the germline V gene. This CDR3 comprises 17 residues. The V end was cut by 0 bases, the J end by 0 bases, with 9 bases between. The CDR3 spells CASSQDTAYSGANVLTF. DNA of the CDR3: TGCGCCAGCAGCCAAGATACAGCCTACTCTGGGGCCAACGTCCTGACTTTC.

The chain couples TRBV29-1 to TRBJ1-2, with TRBD1 matching 9 bases. This CDR3 region has 16 residues. With 5 bases clipped from V and 8 bases from J, the junction kept 18 bases outside the gene matches. Germline-derived CDR1 and CDR2 are SQVTM and ANQGSEA. CDR3: CSVRTARDRELRGYTF. The CDR3 nucleotides are TGCAGCGTTAGAACCGCCCGGGACAGGGAACTTCGGGGCTACACCTTC.

The rearrangement links TRBV5-1 to TRBJ2-1, with D possibly being TRBD2 (5 bases). V was cut by 6 bases and J by 0 bases, with 13 bases left in between. The CDR3 runs to 15 residues. Germline assignment: CDR1 SGHRS and CDR2 YFSETQ. The CDR3 coding sequence is TGCGCCAGCATGGTAGCGCAGAGCTCCTACAATGAGCAGTTCTTC. Translating gives CASMVAQSSYNEQFF.

The chain couples TRBV7-9 to TRBJ2-5; D uncertain. The CDR3 is made up of 16 amino acids. Trimming removed 1 base at V and 4 bases at J, with 16 bases between. The germline CDR1 and CDR2 sequences are SEHNR and FQNEAQ (reference sequence). CDR3 protein: CASSLDRQKLRETQYF. CDR3 DNA sequence: TGTGCCAGCAGCTTAGATCGGCAGAAACTTCGAGAGACCCAGTACTTC.

The chain links TRBV7-9 to TRBJ2-7; the match to TRBD1 covers 7 bases. Trimming removed 8 bases from V and 1 base from J; junction bases left unmatched: 5. Germline assignment: CDR1 SEHNR and CDR2 FQNEAQ (reference sequence). This CDR3 contains 13 residues. The CDR3 spells CASGGQVSYEQYF. For the CDR3, the DNA is TGTGCCAGCGGTGGACAGGTGTCCTACGAGCAGTACTTC.

This sequence joins TRBV20-1 and TRBJ1-5; 7 nucleotides match TRBD1. The CDR3 consists of 13 residues. Per germline, CDR1 DFQATT and CDR2 SNEGSKA (reference sequence). V lost 6 bases, J lost 7 bases, and 9 bases stayed unmatched. CDR3 sequence reads: CSARGAGRQPQHF. Written as DNA, the CDR3 is TGCAGTGCCAGGGGGGCAGGGAGACAGCCCCAGCATTTT.

The chain couples TRBV30 to TRBJ2-7; 7 positions agree with TRBD2. Losses at the gene ends were 0 bases for V and 3 bases for J; bases not matched to a gene: 5. Germline CDR1 and CDR2: GTSNPN and SVGIG (reference sequence). CDR3 size: 14 residues. CDR3 amino acids: CAWSVGSGIYEQYF. CDR3 sequence (DNA): TGTGCCTGGAGTGTGGGCAGCGGGATCTACGAGCAGTACTTC.

The chain carries TRBV12-3 or TRBV12-4 and TRBJ2-7, with 10 positions matching TRBD2. V lost 5 bases to trimming and J lost 2 bases; unmatched junction nucleotides: 21. CDR3 length: 20 residues. DNA for the CDR3: TGTGCCAGCAGTCCCCGAGTGGGGTTAGCGGGGGGAAAGGTCCCCTACGAGCAGTACTTC. Translation gives CASSPRVGLAGGKVPYEQYF.

V and J are TRBV7-8 and TRBJ1-5; possible D gene TRBD1, 5 bases. CDR1 and CDR2 (germline): SGHVS, FQNEAQ. V lost 5 bases, J lost 5 bases, and 10 bases lay in between. The CDR3 is made up of 13 amino acids. CDR3 in DNA: TGTGCCAGCAGCGCCTTGGGGGATCAGCCCCAGCATTTT. Amino acid sequence: CASSALGDQPQHF.

This clonotype was seen just once. The gene calls are TRBV6-2 or TRBV6-3 and TRBJ2-7; weak D call: TRBD1 (6 bases). The germline gives CDR1 MNHEY, CDR2 SVGEGT. Trimming removed 2 bases at V and 3 bases at J, with 11 bases between. CDR3 length equals 14 residues. The CDR3 DNA is TGTGCCAGCAGTTACCAGGGGCATCTCTACGAGCAGTACTTC. Translating gives CASSYQGHLYEQYF.

The chain uses TRBV6-1 and TRBJ1-5, with unresolved D. CDR3 length: 13 residues. Germline assignment: CDR1 MNHNS and CDR2 SASEGT. V lost 5 bases to trimming and J lost 6 bases, with 11 bases between them. In nucleotides, the CDR3 is TGTGCCAGCAGTTTCGACGGCGGTCAGCCCCAGCATTTT. Translating it yields CASSFDGGQPQHF.

This sequence joins TRBV30 and TRBJ2-7; TRBD1 aligns across 9 bases. V was pared by 2 bases and J by 4 bases, with 3 bases of the junction left unmatched. CDR1 and CDR2 (germline): GTSNPN, SVGIG (reference sequence). This CDR3 spans 13 amino acids. Here the CDR3 reads CAWSPDRGYEQYF. In nucleotides, the CDR3 is TGTGCCTGGAGTCCTGACAGGGGGTACGAGCAGTACTTC.

The rearrangement uses TRBV6-5 and TRBJ2-5; D is uncertain. Germline CDR1 and CDR2: MNHEY and SVGAGI. This CDR3 has 14 amino acids. V was pared by 6 bases and J by 5 bases, with 16 bases between. The CDR3 is CASSPRRGVETQYF. Here the CDR3 DNA reads TGTGCCAGCAGCCCGAGGCGTGGTGTGGAGACCCAGTACTTC.

The V and J genes are TRBV18 and TRBJ2-2; the D is unclear. V was shortened by 0 bases and J by 2 bases, with 7 bases between the two germline ends. CDR1 KGHSH and CDR2 LQKENI come from the germline V gene. CDR3 length equals 15 residues. CDR3 nucleotide sequence: TGTGCCAGCTCACCACCCATTAAAAACACCGGGGAGCTGTTTTTT. Its protein is CASSPPIKNTGELFF.